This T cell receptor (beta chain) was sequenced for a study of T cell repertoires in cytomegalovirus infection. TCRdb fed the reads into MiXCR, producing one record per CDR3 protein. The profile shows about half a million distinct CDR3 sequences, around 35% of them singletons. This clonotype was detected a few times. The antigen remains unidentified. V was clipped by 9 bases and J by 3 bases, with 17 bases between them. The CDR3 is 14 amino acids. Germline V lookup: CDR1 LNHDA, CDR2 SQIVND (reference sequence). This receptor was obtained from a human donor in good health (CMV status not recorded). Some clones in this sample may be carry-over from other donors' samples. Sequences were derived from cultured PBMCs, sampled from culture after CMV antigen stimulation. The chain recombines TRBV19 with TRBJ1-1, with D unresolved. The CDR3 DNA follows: TGTGCCAGCAGTTTGGGGATTTTTTACACTGAAGCTTTCTTT. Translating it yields CASSLGIFYTEAFF. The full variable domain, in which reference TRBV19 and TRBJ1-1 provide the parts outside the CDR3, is DGGITQSPKYLFRKEGQNVTLSCEQNLNHDAMYWYRQDPGQGLRLIYYSQIVNDFQKGDIAEGYSVSREKKESFPLTVTSAQKNPTAFYLCASSLGIFYTEAFFGQGTRLTVV.